This TCR beta chain was documented in a study of T cells in Graves' hyperthyroidism and ophthalmopathy. Broader study findings: Prediction of ophthalmopathy progression came a median around 6 months pre-onset.

In regard to this clonotype: The target antigen is unknown.

V was trimmed by 10 bases and J by 2 bases, leaving 21 bases between them. The CDR3 spans 16 residues. The germline V gene has CDR1 SNHLY and CDR2 FYNNEI. There were TCR beta CDR3 regions amplified from RNA transcripts. Researchers ran a first-round RT-PCR on the TCR CDR3 using the HTBI primer set. A single record per CDR3 protein comes from TCRdb applying MiXCR to the multiplex PCR reads. The data show 700,000 or so distinct CDR3 sequences, roughly 15% seen once. Uncontrolled infection, other autoimmune disease, pregnancy or lactation barred patients from enrollment. Sequencing input: blood. This receptor was identified in a man between 18 and 29 years old with Graves' hyperthyroidism. This rearrangement joins TRBV2 to TRBJ1-3; tentatively, D is TRBD1 (5 bases). This chain's CDR3 is CATREGAASPGNTIYF. The CDR3 DNA is TGTGCCACCCGGGAAGGGGCGGCCTCTCCTGGAAACACCATATATTTT.